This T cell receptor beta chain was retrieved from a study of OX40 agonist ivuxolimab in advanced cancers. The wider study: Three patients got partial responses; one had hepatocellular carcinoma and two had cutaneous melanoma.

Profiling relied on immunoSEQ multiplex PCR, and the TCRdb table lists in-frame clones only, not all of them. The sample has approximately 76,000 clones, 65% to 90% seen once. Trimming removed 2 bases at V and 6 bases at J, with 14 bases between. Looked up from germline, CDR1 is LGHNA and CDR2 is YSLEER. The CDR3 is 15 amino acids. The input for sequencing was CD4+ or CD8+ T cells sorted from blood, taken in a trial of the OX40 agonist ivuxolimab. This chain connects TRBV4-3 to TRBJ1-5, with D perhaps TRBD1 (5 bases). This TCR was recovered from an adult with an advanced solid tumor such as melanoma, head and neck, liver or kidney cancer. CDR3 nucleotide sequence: TGCGCCAGCAGCCAATACCAGGGTGGGCGTCAGCCCCAGCATTTT. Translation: CASSQYQGGRQPQHF.